Listed below are T cell receptor beta chains from one sample, sequenced in a study of CD8 T cells in Susac syndrome. TCRdb reprocessed the immunoSEQ multiplex PCR reads via MiXCR and lists one record per CDR3 protein. The sample yields approximately 80,000 distinct CDR3 sequences, roughly 95% seen once. Sequencing input: CD8+ T cells from PBMCs. The receptors were sampled from a human donor with Susac syndrome. Each CDR3 is given with its conserved first and last residue. D genes are given only for firm matches. Clone size is stated in some rows and not others, as once, few, many or a class when expanded.

J gene: TRBJ1-1; clone size: NA; D gene: NA; V gene: TRBV9; CDR3 protein: CASSATPGTATEAFF; CDR3 DNA: TGTGCCAGCAGCGCGACTCCCGGGACGGCTACTGAAGCTTTCTTT
J gene: TRBJ2-3; clone size: NA; D gene: NA; V gene: TRBV12-3/TRBV12-4; CDR3 protein: CASSFDRDTQYF; CDR3 DNA: TGTGCCAGCAGTTTTGATCGGGATACGCAGTATTTT
J gene: TRBJ1-2; clone size: NA; D gene: NA; V gene: TRBV2; CDR3 protein: CASSEAKMAYVYGYTF; CDR3 DNA: TGTGCCAGCAGTGAAGCTAAAATGGCGTATGTCTATGGCTACACCTTC
J gene: TRBJ1-2; clone size: few; D gene: NA; V gene: TRBV29-1; CDR3 protein: CSVVGGEVYGYTF; CDR3 DNA: TGCAGCGTTGTCGGGGGGGAAGTCTATGGCTACACCTTC
J gene: TRBJ2-7; clone size: few; D gene: TRBD1; V gene: TRBV13; CDR3 protein: CASTGQEAYEQYF; CDR3 DNA: TGTGCCAGCACCGGACAGGAGGCCTACGAGCAGTACTTC
J gene: TRBJ1-1; clone size: NA; D gene: NA; V gene: TRBV11-2; CDR3 protein: CASSLRKGNTEAFF; CDR3 DNA: TGTGCCAGCAGCTTAAGAAAAGGGAACACTGAAGCTTTCTTT
J gene: TRBJ1-2; clone size: NA; D gene: NA; V gene: TRBV2; CDR3 protein: CATVEGSNYGYTF; CDR3 DNA: TGTGCCACGGTGGAGGGATCTAACTATGGCTACACCTTC
J gene: TRBJ1-4; clone size: NA; D gene: NA; V gene: TRBV20-1; CDR3 protein: CSAREAELNEKLFF; CDR3 DNA: TGCAGTGCTAGAGAGGCGGAACTTAATGAAAAACTGTTTTTT
J gene: TRBJ1-1; clone size: NA; D gene: NA; V gene: TRBV4-1; CDR3 protein: CASSLETGLNTEAFF; CDR3 DNA: TGCGCCAGCAGCCTCGAGACAGGCCTTAACACTGAAGCTTTCTTT
J gene: TRBJ1-6; clone size: NA; D gene: NA; V gene: TRBV4-3; CDR3 protein: CASSQKSSYNSPLHF; CDR3 DNA: TGCGCCAGCAGCCAGAAGAGCTCCTATAATTCACCCCTCCACTTT
J gene: TRBJ2-7; clone size: NA; D gene: NA; V gene: TRBV6-6; CDR3 protein: CASSFLQGGDYEQYF; CDR3 DNA: TGTGCCAGCAGCTTCCTCCAAGGGGGGGACTACGAGCAGTACTTC
J gene: TRBJ2-7; clone size: NA; D gene: NA; V gene: TRBV9; CDR3 protein: CASSVGDKYEQYF; CDR3 DNA: TGTGCCAGCAGCGTAGGGGATAAGTACGAGCAGTACTTC
J gene: TRBJ1-1; clone size: once; D gene: NA; V gene: TRBV12-3/TRBV12-4; CDR3 protein: CASMAGAEAFF; CDR3 DNA: TGTGCCAGCATGGCAGGCGCTGAAGCTTTCTTT
J gene: TRBJ2-7; clone size: few; D gene: TRBD1; V gene: TRBV7-2; CDR3 protein: CASSPTGVEQYF; CDR3 DNA: TGTGCCAGCAGCCCCACAGGGGTCGAGCAGTACTTC
J gene: TRBJ2-3; clone size: NA; D gene: NA; V gene: TRBV20-1; CDR3 protein: CSADILGTDTQYF; CDR3 DNA: TGCAGTGCGGACATCCTCGGCACAGATACGCAGTATTTT
J gene: TRBJ2-7; clone size: NA; D gene: NA; V gene: TRBV5-6; CDR3 protein: CASSSRSIQRDYEQYF; CDR3 DNA: TGTGCCAGCAGCTCGCGGTCAATTCAGAGGGACTACGAGCAGTACTTC
J gene: TRBJ2-3; clone size: NA; D gene: NA; V gene: TRBV4-3; CDR3 protein: CASSQRDRSTDTQYF; CDR3 DNA: TGCGCCAGCAGCCAGCGGGACAGATCCACAGATACGCAGTATTTT
J gene: TRBJ2-7; clone size: NA; D gene: NA; V gene: TRBV13; CDR3 protein: CASSLVSPEQYF; CDR3 DNA: TGTGCCAGCAGCTTAGTTAGCCCCGAGCAGTACTTC
J gene: TRBJ2-3; clone size: NA; D gene: NA; V gene: TRBV28; CDR3 protein: CASSLIRSTDTQYF; CDR3 DNA: TGTGCCAGCAGTTTAATCAGAAGCACAGATACGCAGTATTTT
J gene: TRBJ2-5; clone size: NA; D gene: NA; V gene: TRBV13; CDR3 protein: CASSSGDMSQETQYF; CDR3 DNA: TGTGCCAGCAGTTCAGGCGATATGAGCCAAGAGACCCAGTACTTC
J gene: TRBJ1-4; clone size: NA; D gene: NA; V gene: TRBV7-6; CDR3 protein: CASSLGGQPNEKLFF; CDR3 DNA: TGTGCCAGCAGCTTAGGTGGGCAGCCCAATGAAAAACTGTTTTTT
J gene: TRBJ2-1; clone size: NA; D gene: NA; V gene: TRBV6-4; CDR3 protein: CASSMGGENVEQFF; CDR3 DNA: TGTGCCAGCAGCATGGGGGGTGAGAATGTGGAGCAGTTCTTC
J gene: TRBJ2-1; clone size: NA; D gene: TRBD1; V gene: TRBV5-1; CDR3 protein: CASSLANRGPDNEQFF; CDR3 DNA: TGCGCCAGCAGCTTGGCCAACAGGGGGCCCGACAATGAGCAGTTCTTC
J gene: TRBJ2-1; clone size: NA; D gene: NA; V gene: TRBV2; CDR3 protein: CASRTRDSRNEQFF; CDR3 DNA: TGTGCCAGCAGGACCCGGGACTCACGGAATGAGCAGTTCTTC
J gene: TRBJ2-4; clone size: once; D gene: NA; V gene: TRBV2; CDR3 protein: CASSPSTRTDQYF; CDR3 DNA: TGTGCCAGCAGTCCCAGTACGCGGACCGACCAGTACTTC
J gene: TRBJ2-3; clone size: NA; D gene: TRBD2; V gene: TRBV27; CDR3 protein: CASRRQTSGAGTDTQYF; CDR3 DNA: TGTGCCAGCAGACGCCAAACGAGCGGGGCTGGCACAGATACGCAGTATTTT
J gene: TRBJ1-2; clone size: NA; D gene: NA; V gene: TRBV7-9; CDR3 protein: CASSLAAQGTYGYTF; CDR3 DNA: TGTGCCAGCAGCTTAGCGGCCCAGGGGACCTATGGCTACACCTTC
J gene: TRBJ1-1; clone size: NA; D gene: NA; V gene: TRBV9; CDR3 protein: CASSGGLSEAFF; CDR3 DNA: TGTGCCAGCAGCGGGGGCCTGAGTGAAGCTTTCTTT
J gene: TRBJ1-2; clone size: NA; D gene: NA; V gene: TRBV27; CDR3 protein: CASSDSPRDGYTF; CDR3 DNA: TGTGCCAGCAGTGATTCTCCCCGAGATGGCTACACCTTC
J gene: TRBJ2-5; clone size: once; D gene: NA; V gene: TRBV25-1; CDR3 protein: CASSLITVETQYF; CDR3 DNA: TGTGCCAGCAGCCTGATTACGGTCGAGACCCAGTACTTC
J gene: TRBJ1-2; clone size: NA; D gene: NA; V gene: TRBV29-1; CDR3 protein: CSVEDRRGYTF; CDR3 DNA: TGCAGCGTTGAAGATCGTCGTGGCTACACCTTC
J gene: TRBJ2-1; clone size: NA; D gene: TRBD2; V gene: TRBV20-1; CDR3 protein: CSARAGGSYNEQFF; CDR3 DNA: TGCAGTGCTAGGGCGGGGGGCTCCTACAATGAGCAGTTCTTC
J gene: TRBJ1-6; clone size: once; D gene: TRBD1; V gene: TRBV19; CDR3 protein: CASSIQGGYLRTPLHF; CDR3 DNA: TGTGCCAGTAGTATACAGGGGGGATATCTTCGGACACCCCTCCACTTT
J gene: TRBJ2-1; clone size: NA; D gene: NA; V gene: TRBV30; CDR3 protein: CAWSVEINEQFF; CDR3 DNA: TGTGCCTGGAGTGTTGAGATAAATGAGCAGTTCTTC
J gene: TRBJ2-1; clone size: NA; D gene: TRBD2; V gene: TRBV7-8; CDR3 protein: CASTPHRERGGQFF; CDR3 DNA: TGTGCCAGCACTCCGCACAGGGAGCGGGGGGGGCAGTTCTTC
J gene: TRBJ2-1; clone size: NA; D gene: NA; V gene: TRBV20-1; CDR3 protein: CSARAEGGPANEQFF; CDR3 DNA: TGCAGTGCTAGAGCGGAGGGGGGCCCGGCCAATGAGCAGTTCTTC
J gene: TRBJ1-1; clone size: NA; D gene: NA; V gene: TRBV19; CDR3 protein: CASSIDYGRDTEAFF; CDR3 DNA: TGTGCCAGTAGTATAGATTATGGTCGGGATACTGAAGCTTTCTTT
J gene: TRBJ2-7; clone size: once; D gene: TRBD1; V gene: TRBV5-4; CDR3 protein: CASSGTGGLYEQYF; CDR3 DNA: TGTGCCAGCAGCGGGACAGGGGGCCTCTACGAGCAGTACTTC
J gene: TRBJ2-1; clone size: NA; D gene: TRBD1; V gene: TRBV12-3/TRBV12-4; CDR3 protein: CASSSRGRDNEQFF; CDR3 DNA: TGTGCCAGCAGTTCTAGGGGGCGGGACAATGAGCAGTTCTTC
J gene: TRBJ2-7; clone size: NA; D gene: TRBD1; V gene: TRBV5-1; CDR3 protein: CASSFGRDRNSYEQYF; CDR3 DNA: TGCGCCAGCAGCTTTGGCCGGGACAGAAACTCCTACGAGCAGTACTTC
J gene: TRBJ1-1; clone size: NA; D gene: NA; V gene: TRBV12-3/TRBV12-4; CDR3 protein: CASSLGAGGTEAFF; CDR3 DNA: TGTGCCAGCAGTTTAGGGGCCGGCGGCACTGAAGCTTTCTTT
J gene: TRBJ1-4; clone size: NA; D gene: NA; V gene: TRBV5-6; CDR3 protein: CASSPKGGTNEKLFF; CDR3 DNA: TGTGCCAGCAGCCCTAAAGGAGGTACTAATGAAAAACTGTTTTTT
J gene: TRBJ2-2; clone size: once; D gene: NA; V gene: TRBV25-1; CDR3 protein: CASSPGHANAGELFF; CDR3 DNA: TGTGCCAGCAGTCCGGGACACGCGAACGCCGGGGAGCTGTTTTTT
J gene: TRBJ1-2; clone size: NA; D gene: NA; V gene: TRBV2; CDR3 protein: CACVDSYYGYTF; CDR3 DNA: TGTGCCTGTGTGGACAGCTACTATGGCTACACCTTC
J gene: TRBJ2-7; clone size: once; D gene: TRBD1; V gene: TRBV7-8; CDR3 protein: CASRVDRGDYEQYF; CDR3 DNA: TGTGCCAGCAGAGTCGACAGGGGAGACTACGAGCAGTACTTC
J gene: TRBJ2-6; clone size: NA; D gene: TRBD2; V gene: TRBV6-1; CDR3 protein: CASSERRGEYTGANVLTF; CDR3 DNA: TGTGCCAGCAGTGAAAGGCGGGGGGAATATACTGGGGCCAACGTCCTGACTTTC
J gene: TRBJ1-5; clone size: NA; D gene: NA; V gene: TRBV25-1; CDR3 protein: CASSTYNQPQHF; CDR3 DNA: TGTGCCAGCAGTACCTACAATCAGCCCCAGCATTTT
J gene: TRBJ2-5; clone size: NA; D gene: NA; V gene: TRBV15; CDR3 protein: CATSRELWTAETQYF; CDR3 DNA: TGTGCCACCAGCAGAGAGTTGTGGACGGCAGAGACCCAGTACTTC
J gene: TRBJ2-5; clone size: NA; D gene: NA; V gene: TRBV2; CDR3 protein: CASIGGRETQYF; CDR3 DNA: TGTGCCAGCATTGGGGGGCGAGAGACCCAGTACTTC
J gene: TRBJ2-7; clone size: NA; D gene: TRBD2; V gene: TRBV29-1; CDR3 protein: CSVEGAGTSGGADNEQYF; CDR3 DNA: TGCAGCGTTGAAGGGGCCGGGACTAGCGGGGGGGCCGATAACGAGCAGTACTTC